One sample yielded the 2 T cell receptor beta chains listed below, sequenced in a study of tissue T cells after allogeneic stem cell transplantation. The assay was immunoSEQ multiplex PCR, and TCRdb's table has in-frame clones only and misses some. The sample holds some 24,000 clones, more than 60% seen once. The sample here was tissue from the ileum, taken at autopsy. These TCRs come from a female donor over 55 with lung cancer.

The chain links TRBV4-3 to TRBJ1-2; D call uncertain. Per the germline V gene, CDR1 is LGHNA and CDR2 is YSLEER. Trimming removed 0 bases from V and 5 bases from J, with 10 bases in between. This CDR3 has 14 residues. CDR3 DNA: TGCGCCAGCAGCCAAGATACAAGGGAATATGGCTACACCTTC. Translated, it gives CASSQDTREYGYTF.

The chain's CDR3 is CASSLGAGLVEAFF. The CDR3, as DNA: TGCGCCAGCAGCTTGGGCGCGGGGTTGGTTGAAGCTTTCTTT. V and J are TRBV5-1 and TRBJ1-1; D ambiguous. The length of the CDR3 is 14 residues. V lost 0 bases, J lost 7 bases, and 13 bases lay in between. Germline V gene sequence: CDR1 SGHRS, CDR2 YFSETQ.